Below are 16 T cell receptor beta chains sequenced from a single sample in a study of CD8+CD57+ T cells in acquired aplastic anemia. It was patients with CD8+CD57+ cell expansion by flow cytometry who were chosen for sequencing. TCR beta VDJ combinations and CDR3 sequences were profiled from genomic DNA. MiXCR was run by TCRdb on the reads, yielding one entry per CDR3 protein. The profile covers about half a million distinct CDR3 sequences, with roughly a third appearing a single time and about 0.8% taken by the ten largest. The sequenced material came from sorted CD4+, CD8+, or CD8+CD57+ T cells (not recorded which) from PBMCs. Receptors were obtained from a human donor with aplastic anemia.

The rearrangement uses TRBV7-2 and TRBJ1-2; 10 nucleotides match TRBD1. CDR1 is SGHTA and CDR2 is FQGNSA in the germline V gene. The ends lost 5 bases at V and 8 bases at J; junction bases unmatched: 20. The CDR3 totals 18 residues. The CDR3 loop is CASSDKTGGFLSLAGYTF. In DNA form, the CDR3 reads TGTGCCAGCAGCGATAAGACAGGGGGCTTCCTTTCCTTGGCCGGCTACACCTTC.

This clonotype occurred a few times. The genes are TRBV19 and TRBJ1-4; D uncertain. V was shortened by 6 bases and J by 7 bases, with 15 bases between the two germline ends. Germline V gene data show CDR1 as LNHDA and CDR2 as SQIVND (reference sequence). This CDR3 comprises 14 residues. Written as DNA, the CDR3 is TGTGCCAGTAGAATCGTCGACCGGGGTGAAAAACTGTTTTTT. Translated, it gives CASRIVDRGEKLFF.

As to this clonotype: It may be a read error: a sequence one base away is much more abundant. The rearrangement joins TRBV10-3 to TRBJ1-6, with unresolved D. Germline V gene sequence: CDR1 ENHRY, CDR2 SYGVKD. This CDR3 spans 19 amino acids. The ends were cut back, 7 bases at V and 0 bases at J, with 22 bases in the middle. The CDR3 sequence: CAINSRRGRDRSYNSPLHF. CDR3 bases: TGTGCCATCAATTCCAGGCGCGGCCGGGATCGCTCCTATAATTCACCCCTCCACTTT.

This clonotype showed up just once. It may be a read error: a sequence one base away is much more abundant. The V call is TRBV11-2, the J call TRBJ2-7, with 12 positions matching TRBD2. V lost 1 base to trimming and J lost 5 bases; unmatched junction nucleotides: 6. Germline V CDR1 and CDR2: SGHAT, FQNNGV. CDR3 length: 16 amino acids. Here the CDR3 DNA reads TGTGCCAGCAGCTTAGGACTAGCGGGGGTTTACCACGAGCAGTACTTC. It translates to CASSLGLAGVYHEQYF.

The CDR3 reads CSGTGTVNTIYF. Written as DNA, the CDR3 is TGCAGCGGGACAGGGACGGTGAACACCATATATTTT. The J gene is TRBJ1-3, the V gene TRBV29-1; TRBD1 aligns across 8 bases. Germline V gives CDR1 SQVTM, CDR2 ANQGSEA. The CDR3 length is 12 residues. Germline trimming cut 7 bases from V and 7 bases from J; bases unmatched to any gene: 6. The variable domain in full, with the rest retrieved from reference TRBV29-1 and TRBJ1-3, is SAVISQKPSRDICQRGTSLTIQCQVDSQVTMMFWYRQQPGQSLTLIATANQGSEATYESGFVIDKFPISRPNLTFSTLTVSNMSPEDSSIYLCSGTGTVNTIYFGEGSWLTVV.

This clonotype turned up a few times. This chain links TRBV20-1 with TRBJ2-7; 7 bases fit TRBD1. CDR1 is DFQATT and CDR2 is SNEGSKA in the germline V gene (reference sequence). The J segment lost 2 bases and the V segment lost 2 bases, leaving 6 bases of the junction unmatched. The length of the CDR3 is 14 residues. CDR3 nucleotides: TGCAGTGCTAGATCGACAGGGCTAACCTACGAGCAGTACTTC. Amino acids: CSARSTGLTYEQYF.

This clonotype was counted ten times or more. The rearrangement uses TRBV10-3 and TRBJ2-5; a weak D match, TRBD2 (5 bases). From germline, CDR1 is ENHRY and CDR2 SYGVKD. The ends were cut back, 0 bases at V and 5 bases at J, with 16 bases in the middle. The CDR3 totals 16 residues. CDR3 nucleotides: TGTGCCATCAGTGAGTCTTTGGGGAGTTTTAGGGAGACCCAGTACTTC. Encoded protein: CAISESLGSFRETQYF.

The sample holds many counts of this clonotype. This rearrangement joins TRBV20-1 to TRBJ1-2; a possible D gene is TRBD1 (6 bases). The germline CDR1 and CDR2 sequences are DFQATT and SNEGSKA (reference sequence). V lost 5 bases, J lost 8 bases, and 18 bases lay in between. There are 13 residues in the CDR3. The CDR3 reads CSADRDTLGGYTF. The CDR3 region has the DNA TGCAGTGCTGACCGGGACACTTTAGGAGGCTACACCTTC.

This clonotype was counted at least ten times. V is TRBV2 and J is TRBJ1-5; TRBD1 might be the D (5 bases). CDR1 and CDR2 from the germline V gene are SNHLY and FYNNEI. The length of the CDR3 is 13 residues. Trimming shortened V by 4 bases and J by 7 bases, and 11 bases separated the two germline ends. CDR3 residues: CASSGGSRQPQHF. CDR3 DNA sequence: TGTGCCAGCAGTGGGGGCAGCAGACAGCCCCAGCATTTT.

CDR3 coding DNA: TGCGCCAGCAGCCCCGGGGGATTGAGCTCCTACGAGCAGTACTTC. It codes for CASSPGGLSSYEQYF. The chain is built from TRBV5-1 and TRBJ2-7, with a tentative D call TRBD2 (6 bases). CDR1 SGHRS and CDR2 YFSETQ come from the germline V gene. The CDR3 has 15 amino acids. Trimming cost V 4 bases and J 0 bases, with 14 bases left between them. Together with reference TRBV5-1 and TRBJ2-7, the CDR3 gives the full variable domain: KAGVTQTPRYLIKTRGQQVTLSCSPISGHRSVSWYQQTPGQGLQFLFEYFSETQRNKGNFPGRFSGRQFSNSRSEMNVSTLELGDSALYLCASSPGGLSSYEQYFGPGTRLTVT.

J is TRBJ2-1 and V is TRBV20-1; TRBD2 aligns across 7 bases. Looked up from germline, CDR1 is DFQATT and CDR2 is SNEGSKA (reference sequence). The CDR3 loop spans 14 amino acids. The V gene end was trimmed by 5 bases and the J gene end by 0 bases; junction bases not matched to a gene: 4. DNA of the CDR3: TGCAGTGCTGCTAGCGGTAACTCCTACAATGAGCAGTTCTTC. Protein product: CSAASGNSYNEQFF.

This clonotype was detected a few times. The chain recombines TRBV5-6 with TRBJ2-1, with 8 bases identical to TRBD2. Trimming took 4 bases from V and 4 from J; bases not matched to a gene: 7. CDR3 length equals 15 residues. Germline V gene sequence: CDR1 SGHDT, CDR2 YYEEEE. In DNA, the CDR3 is TGTGCCAGCAGCCTCGGGGCTAGCGGGTACAATGAGCAGTTCTTC. This encodes CASSLGASGYNEQFF.

The V and J genes are TRBV6-1 and TRBJ2-7, with 8 bases aligning to TRBD1. CDR1 is MNHNS and CDR2 is SASEGT in the germline V gene. J gave up 7 bases and V 10 bases, and 15 bases lay outside the gene matches. There are 14 residues in the CDR3. The CDR3 spells CANPGTGDTEEQYF. CDR3 sequence (DNA): TGTGCCAACCCCGGGACAGGTGATACAGAAGAGCAGTACTTC.

This clonotype turned up a few times. The rearrangement uses TRBV9 and TRBJ1-1; TRBD1 might be the D (5 bases). V shed 2 bases and J shed 1 base, with 15 bases lying between them. Germline lookup yields CDR1 SGDLS and CDR2 YYNGEE. The CDR3 consists of 16 residues. CDR3 nucleotide sequence: TGTGCCAGCAGCGTTCAGGGAAAGGGAACGAACACTGAAGCTTTCTTT. Protein: CASSVQGKGTNTEAFF. Drawing the rest from reference TRBV9 and TRBJ1-1, the complete variable domain is DSGVTQTPKHLITATGQRVTLRCSPRSGDLSVYWYQQSLDQGLQFLIQYYNGEERAKGNILERFSAQQFPDLHSELNLSSLELGDSALYFCASSVQGKGTNTEAFFGQGTRLTVV.

The rearrangement links TRBV25-1 to TRBJ2-1, with D perhaps TRBD1 or TRBD2 (5 bases each). CDR3 length: 15 amino acids. V lost 6 bases, J lost 7 bases, and 19 bases lay in between. Per the germline V gene, CDR1 is MGHDK and CDR2 is SYGVNS. This CDR3 reads CASSTGTALKNEQFF. The CDR3 DNA sequence: TGTGCCAGCAGCACCGGGACCGCCTTGAAGAATGAGCAGTTCTTC.

V is TRBV2 and J is TRBJ2-7; perhaps TRBD2 as D (6 bases). This CDR3 contains 14 residues. Trimming took 8 bases from V and 3 from J, leaving 17 bases between them. The germline V gene has CDR1 SNHLY and CDR2 FYNNEI. The CDR3 sequence: CASSPRGTHYEQYF. CDR3 bases: TGTGCCAGCTCACCCCGGGGGACTCACTACGAGCAGTACTTC.